The 22 T cell receptor beta chains below were found in one sample sequenced in a study of radiotherapy plus CTLA-4 blockade in lung cancer. This table comes from immunoSEQ multiplex PCR, and its TCRdb copy is limited to in-frame clones, with some not included. Here the sample spans some 98,000 clones, roughly four fifths being singletons. The sample consisted of peripheral blood, taken from a patient treated with radiotherapy plus ipilimumab. These receptors were taken from a human donor with non-small cell lung cancer who had a partial response to radiotherapy plus ipilimumab.

The chain couples TRBV10-2 to TRBJ2-5, with a tentative D call TRBD2 (5 bases). The better agreement between TRBJ2-7 and the DNA end casts doubt on the J call. CDR1 and CDR2 (germline): WSHSY, SAAADI. The CDR3 loop spans 15 amino acids. CDR3 DNA sequence: TGCGCCAGCAGTGAGTCGTCGGGAACCTCCTACGAGCAGTACTTC. Its protein product is CASSESSGTSYEQYF.

This clone has just one count. This sequence joins TRBV7-3 and TRBJ2-1, with TRBD2 matching over 10 bases. The trim removed 4 bases at V and 0 bases at J, leaving 6 bases unmatched. Germline V gene data show CDR1 as SGHTA and CDR2 as FQGTGA. CDR3 length: 17 residues. The CDR3 region is CASSSYSGRSSYNEQFF. The CDR3 DNA sequence: TGTGCCAGCAGCTCCTATAGCGGGAGGAGCTCCTACAATGAGCAGTTCTTC.

This chain connects TRBV5-1 to TRBJ2-1, with a weak D call TRBD2 (6 bases). The germline V gene has CDR1 SGHRS and CDR2 YFSETQ. The CDR3 extends over 12 amino acids. Trimming took 4 bases from V and 8 from J, leaving 10 bases between them. The CDR3 loop is CASSRPGDEQFF. The CDR3 DNA follows: TGCGCCAGCAGCAGGCCGGGGGATGAGCAGTTCTTC.

This clone was seen a handful of times. The genes are TRBV11-2 and TRBJ2-7, with D perhaps matching TRBD1 (6 bases). V gave up 5 bases and J gave up 4 bases, with 15 bases separating them. The V gene's germline CDR1 is SGHAT and CDR2 FQNNGV. This CDR3 region has 14 residues. CDR3 in amino acids: CASSHRDNQYEQYF. Here the CDR3 DNA reads TGTGCCAGCAGCCACCGGGACAACCAGTACGAGCAGTACTTC.

CDR3 sequence: CASSLYGGTSARTDTQYF. The CDR3 coding sequence is TGTGCCAGCAGCTTGTATGGTGGGACTAGCGCCCGCACAGATACGCAGTATTTT. The chain carries TRBV5-5 and TRBJ2-3, with 10 bases fitting TRBD2. This CDR3 contains 18 residues. The ends lost 1 base at V and 1 base at J; junction bases unmatched: 9. In germline, CDR1 is SGHKS, CDR2 YYEKEE (reference sequence).

For the CDR3, the DNA is TGTGCCAGTAGTGCGGGACAGGCACCGAGGGCTGAAGCTTTCTTT. Translating it yields CASSAGQAPRAEAFF. V is TRBV19 and J is TRBJ1-1, with 8 bases that match TRBD1. This CDR3 is built from 15 residues. With 5 bases clipped from V and 6 bases from J, the junction kept 11 bases outside the gene matches. Germline V gene data show CDR1 as LNHDA and CDR2 as SQIVND (reference sequence).

This chain links TRBV28 with TRBJ2-7, with TRBD1 identical over 9 bases. Trimming took 5 bases from V and 6 from J; bases not matched to a gene: 8. The CDR3 extends over 14 amino acids. Germline values: CDR1 MDHEN, CDR2 SYDVKM. The CDR3 DNA is TGTGCCAGCAGTCGCGGGACAGGGAACCGCGAGCAGTACTTC. Its protein is CASSRGTGNREQYF.

CDR3 coding DNA: TGTGCCAGCATCCCCCTAATCGGGGGGCTCGGCGACGAGCAGTACTTC. Its protein product is CASIPLIGGLGDEQYF. This chain joins TRBV28 and TRBJ2-7, with D possibly matching TRBD2 (7 bases). Germline loops: CDR1 MDHEN, CDR2 SYDVKM. The CDR3 is 16 amino acids. V lost 7 bases, J lost 5 bases, and 24 bases lay in between. The full variable domain, its missing parts supplied by reference TRBV28 and TRBJ2-7, is DVKVTQSSRYLVKRTGEKVFLECVQDMDHENMFWYRQDPGLGLRLIYFSYDVKMKEKGDIPEGYSVSREKKERFSLILESASTNQTSMYLCASIPLIGGLGDEQYFGPGTRLTVT.

The chain has TRBV29-1 and TRBJ1-1; TRBD1 aligns across 9 bases. The CDR3 spans 14 residues. Germline values: CDR1 SQVTM, CDR2 ANQGSEA. After removal of 5 bases from V and 5 bases from J, the junction contained 9 bases not matched to a gene. CDR3 in amino acids: CSVSTGTGITEAFF. DNA of the CDR3: TGCAGCGTTTCAACCGGGACAGGGATAACTGAAGCTTTCTTT.

V and J are TRBV28 and TRBJ2-3; D unresolved. V lost 5 bases to trimming and J lost 1 base, with 16 bases between them. The CDR3 has 16 residues. CDR1 MDHEN and CDR2 SYDVKM come from the germline V gene. CDR3 in amino acids: CASSAPFTDGTDTQYF. CDR3 nucleotides: TGTGCCAGCAGTGCCCCCTTCACAGACGGCACAGATACGCAGTATTTT.

V usage is TRBV9 and J usage is TRBJ2-3, with D tentatively TRBD2 (6 bases). The V gene lost 3 bases and the J gene lost 5 bases, with 13 bases spanning the gap. The CDR3 sequence is 14 residues long. Germline CDR1 SGDLS, CDR2 YYNGEE. The CDR3 sequence is CASSGTGVGDTQYF. The CDR3 DNA reads TGTGCCAGCAGCGGAACGGGAGTCGGAGATACGCAGTATTTT.

The rearrangement uses TRBV5-1 and TRBJ1-4; D is ambiguous. V was trimmed by 6 bases and J by 2 bases, leaving 8 bases between them. The CDR3 runs 13 residues. Germline-derived CDR1 and CDR2 are SGHRS and YFSETQ. The CDR3: CASKVQTNEKLFF. CDR3 nucleotides: TGCGCCAGCAAAGTGCAGACTAATGAAAAACTGTTTTTT.

V is TRBV11-2 and J is TRBJ2-7, with TRBD2 matching over 8 bases. The CDR3 has 13 amino acids. The germline gives CDR1 SGHAT, CDR2 FQNNGV. The V gene end was trimmed by 5 bases and the J gene end by 5 bases; junction bases not matched to a gene: 5. The CDR3 nucleotides read TGTGCCAGCAGCCCTAGGCGGGGGGACGAGCAGTACTTC. It specifies CASSPRRGDEQYF.

The chain has TRBV7-3 and TRBJ2-1; TRBD2 agrees at 8 bases. Germline CDR1 is SGHTA and CDR2 is FQGTGA. The length of the CDR3 is 16 residues. V lost 4 bases, J lost 4 bases, and 9 bases stayed unmatched. CDR3: CASSSGWASGYNEQFF. The CDR3 DNA reads TGTGCCAGCAGCTCCGGGTGGGCTAGCGGGTACAATGAGCAGTTCTTC. The variable domain in full, completed from reference TRBV7-3 and TRBJ2-1, reads GAGVSQTPSNKVTEKGKYVELRCDPISGHTALYWYRQSLGQGPEFLIYFQGTGAADDSGLPNDRFFAVRPEGSVSTLKIQRTERGDSAVYLCASSSGWASGYNEQFFGPGTRLTVL.

Notes on this clone: Because it lacks the conserved phenylalanine or tryptophan at the end, this CDR3 is likely a read error. The CDR3 DNA reads as TGTGCCAGCAGCTTAGGGGGGGGGAACACTGAAGCTTTCCTT. It yields the protein CASSLGGGNTEAFL. The chain has TRBV7-9 and TRBJ1-1; tentatively, D is TRBD1 (5 bases). The V and J ends lost 1 base and 1 base respectively, with 7 bases between them. Germline CDR1 SEHNR, CDR2 FQNEAQ (reference sequence). The CDR3 sequence is 14 residues long.

The chain combines TRBV5-1 with TRBJ2-1; TRBD2 aligns across 10 bases. The length of the CDR3 is 17 residues. The V and J ends lost 4 bases and 6 bases, in that order; junction bases with no gene match: 13. Germline V gives CDR1 SGHRS, CDR2 YFSETQ. The CDR3 sequence: CASSLGAGLAGANEQFF. The CDR3 DNA is TGCGCCAGCAGCCTCGGGGCCGGGCTAGCGGGGGCCAATGAGCAGTTCTTC.

This clone was picked up one time. The rearrangement joins TRBV7-8 to TRBJ2-5; 8 nucleotides match TRBD2. Germline CDR1 SGHVS, CDR2 FQNEAQ. There are 15 residues in the CDR3. The junction had 10 bases not matched to a gene; V was cut back by 6 bases and J by 4 bases. This CDR3 reads CASSPGGRRGETQYF. CDR3 coding DNA: TGTGCCAGCAGTCCTGGCGGGAGGAGGGGAGAGACCCAGTACTTC.

V is TRBV9 and J is TRBJ2-7, with 8 bases fitting TRBD2. CDR3 length: 17 residues. Trimming at V came to 0 bases and at J to 4 bases, leaving 12 bases not matched to a gene. The germline gives CDR1 SGDLS, CDR2 YYNGEE. The CDR3 reads CASSVEGVGLATYEQYF. For the CDR3, the DNA is TGTGCCAGCAGCGTAGAAGGAGTAGGACTAGCCACATACGAGCAGTACTTC.

V is TRBV28 and J is TRBJ2-1; TRBD2 is a possible D gene (5 bases). CDR1 MDHEN and CDR2 SYDVKM come from the germline V gene. The CDR3 has 16 amino acids. V dropped 7 bases and J dropped 0 bases, with 16 bases sitting between them. CDR3 DNA: TGTGCCAGCAAGGAGGATACTATGAGCTCCTACAATGAGCAGTTCTTC. Translated: CASKEDTMSSYNEQFF.

This clone was seen once. The CDR3 nucleotides read TGTGCCAGCAGTGACCGCAGTCAGAGGTACAATGAGCAGTTCTTC. Its translation: CASSDRSQRYNEQFF. The chain is built from TRBV6-1 and TRBJ2-1; the D is unclear. V shed 3 bases and J shed 4 bases, with 13 bases lying between them. Per the germline V gene, CDR1 is MNHNS and CDR2 is SASEGT. The CDR3 loop spans 15 amino acids.

This chain connects TRBV28 to TRBJ2-4; maybe TRBD1 (5 bases). V was shortened by 6 bases and J by 0 bases, with 12 bases between the two germline ends. This CDR3 comprises 15 residues. CDR1 is MDHEN and CDR2 is SYDVKM in the germline V gene. The CDR3 DNA reads TGTGCCAGCAGCAGACAGAATCTAGCCAAAAACATTCAGTACTTC. Protein product: CASSRQNLAKNIQYF.

V and J are TRBV9 and TRBJ2-1; no definite D call. This CDR3 has 11 amino acids. The germline V gene encodes CDR1 SGDLS and CDR2 YYNGEE. Trimming took 3 bases from V and 12 from J, leaving 10 bases between them. The CDR3 reads CASSADLGQFF. CDR3 in DNA: TGTGCCAGCAGCGCTGACTTGGGGCAGTTCTTC.